The 31 T cell receptor beta chains below were found in one sample sequenced in a study of blood T cell repertoires in COVID-19. Measured with immunoSEQ multiplex PCR; TCRdb has only the in-frame clones, and not every one. The sample shows approximately 230,000 clones, around 90% of them seen only once. The source material was peripheral blood. These receptors all stem from a man of 80 years or more with acute or convalescent COVID-19.

V gene TRBV19 combines with J gene TRBJ1-4, with D uncertain. Germline V lookup: CDR1 LNHDA, CDR2 SQIVND (reference sequence). The CDR3 spans 15 residues. The ends were cut back, 1 base at V and 5 bases at J, with 11 bases in the middle. In DNA, the CDR3 is TGTGCCAGTAGTATAGCACGGGGTGAGAATGAAAAACTGTTTTTT. It specifies CASSIARGENEKLFF.

As for this clone: This sample includes further DNA sequences coding for the same CDR3. The J gene is TRBJ1-2, the V gene TRBV19, with TRBD1 matching over 10 bases. The CDR3 is 13 amino acids. V lost 7 bases, J lost 5 bases, and 4 bases stayed unmatched. Germline CDR1 LNHDA, CDR2 SQIVND (reference sequence). CDR3 residues: CASTRDRGYGYTF. Written as DNA, the CDR3 is TGTGCCAGTACCCGGGACAGGGGTTATGGCTACACCTTC.

The table lists this clone with a count of one. The rearrangement uses TRBV5-4 and TRBJ2-1; 7 nucleotides line up with TRBD1. The CDR3 covers 13 residues. Germline lookup yields CDR1 SGHNT and CDR2 YYREEE (reference sequence). The ends lost 5 bases at V and 3 bases at J; junction bases unmatched: 2. CDR3 DNA sequence: TGTGCCAGCAGTCGACAGGGCTACAATGAGCAGTTCTTC. Its protein is CASSRQGYNEQFF.

The chain has TRBV29-1 and TRBJ1-4; 7 bases fit TRBD1. The CDR3 loop spans 14 amino acids. CDR1 is SQVTM, CDR2 ANQGSEA, per germline. Trimming took 5 bases from V and 5 from J; bases not matched to a gene: 8. The CDR3 reads CSVILGGGNEKLFF. As DNA, the CDR3 is TGCAGCGTTATTTTAGGAGGGGGCAATGAAAAACTGTTTTTT.

The rearrangement uses TRBV4-2 and TRBJ2-1, with 7 nucleotides matching TRBD2. The germline V gene has CDR1 LGHNA and CDR2 YNFKEQ. V dropped 4 bases and J dropped 4; count of bases not matched to a gene: 7. The CDR3 covers 15 residues. CDR3 DNA: TGTGCCAGCAGCCTTGGCGGGAGTACTTACAATGAGCAGTTCTTC. Its translation is CASSLGGSTYNEQFF.

V and J are TRBV6-1 and TRBJ2-1; weak D call: TRBD1 (6 bases). The CDR3 extends over 15 amino acids. Germline CDR1 reads MNHNS; CDR2 reads SASEGT. V was trimmed by 2 bases and J by 4 bases, leaving 12 bases between them. This chain's CDR3 is CASSEQGGAYNEQFF. For the CDR3, the DNA is TGTGCCAGCAGTGAACAAGGGGGAGCTTACAATGAGCAGTTCTTC.

The rearrangement links TRBV7-8 to TRBJ2-1, with 9 bases matching TRBD2. The CDR3 contains 15 residues. CDR1 is SGHVS, CDR2 FQNEAQ, per germline. V lost 1 base to trimming and J lost 6 bases; unmatched junction nucleotides: 4. CDR3: CASSLVLAGSNEQFF. The CDR3, as DNA: TGTGCCAGCAGCTTAGTACTAGCGGGTTCCAATGAGCAGTTCTTC.

This chain links TRBV19 with TRBJ1-1; 7 bases fit TRBD1. The CDR3 covers 15 residues. V was pared by 3 bases and J by 5 bases, with 9 bases of the junction left unmatched. Germline V CDR1 and CDR2: LNHDA, SQIVND (reference sequence). The CDR3, as DNA: TGTGCCAGTAGTATCATGTCGACAGGGAGGACTGAAGCTTTCTTT. Its protein is CASSIMSTGRTEAFF.

The chain joins TRBV10-2 to TRBJ1-1; D perhaps matches TRBD1 (5 bases). The CDR3 has 13 residues. CDR1 and CDR2 (germline): WSHSY, SAAADI. The ends were cut back, 7 bases at V and 2 bases at J, with 11 bases in the middle. The CDR3 bases are TGCGCCAGCAAGGGACTCAGAAACACTGAAGCTTTCTTT. This translates into CASKGLRNTEAFF.

This chain joins TRBV12-3 or TRBV12-4 and TRBJ2-7; D is possibly TRBD1 (5 bases). There are 12 residues in the CDR3. V was pared by 6 bases and J by 9 bases, with 15 bases between. As DNA, the CDR3 is TGTGCCAGCAGCCGTAGAGACAGAGGGCAGTACTTC. Protein: CASSRRDRGQYF.

The chain links TRBV9 to TRBJ2-2; tentative D call: TRBD2 (5 bases). V shed 5 bases and J shed 5 bases, with 7 bases lying between them. Germline V lookup: CDR1 SGDLS, CDR2 YYNGEE. The CDR3 has 12 residues. The CDR3 sequence is CASSRETGELFF. The CDR3 bases are TGTGCCAGCAGTAGGGAGACCGGGGAGCTGTTTTTT.

This chain uses TRBV6-6 with TRBJ2-5, with 10 nucleotides matching TRBD2. In germline, CDR1 is MNHNY, CDR2 SVGAGI (reference sequence). The CDR3 is 15 residues long. With V trimmed by 0 bases and J by 8 bases, 6 bases remained unmatched. This CDR3 is CASSYSSGGPRTQYF. The CDR3 DNA reads TGTGCCAGCAGTTACTCTAGCGGGGGGCCTCGAACCCAGTACTTC.

The chain couples TRBV19 to TRBJ2-7; no firm D call. The CDR3 is 13 residues long. CDR1 is LNHDA and CDR2 is SQIVND in the germline V gene (reference sequence). V lost 2 bases and J lost 0, with 5 bases in between. This chain's CDR3 is CASSIHSSYEQYF. CDR3 nucleotide sequence: TGTGCCAGTAGTATACACAGCTCCTACGAGCAGTACTTC.

J is TRBJ2-7 and V is TRBV5-1; D may be TRBD1 (6 bases). The CDR3 loop spans 16 amino acids. Germline CDR1 SGHRS, CDR2 YFSETQ. The V gene lost 4 bases and the J gene lost 0 bases, with 17 bases spanning the gap. The CDR3 spells CASSLSGQSSSYEQYF. Written as DNA, the CDR3 is TGCGCCAGCAGCCTATCCGGACAGAGCTCCTCCTACGAGCAGTACTTC.

The chain recombines TRBV11-2 with TRBJ1-3, with a weak D call TRBD1 (5 bases). Trimming took 2 bases from V and 0 from J, leaving 14 bases between them. The CDR3 has 17 residues. Per the germline V gene, CDR1 is SGHAT and CDR2 is FQNNGV. CDR3 residues: CASSLFKTDLSGNTIYF. In nucleotides, the CDR3 is TGTGCCAGCAGCTTATTTAAGACAGACCTCTCTGGAAACACCATATATTTT.

The chain uses TRBV10-3 and TRBJ1-5; D not resolved. The CDR3 consists of 13 residues. With 4 bases removed from V and 4 bases from J, the gap between germline ends came to 8 bases. Germline CDR1 and CDR2: ENHRY and SYGVKD. CDR3 protein: CAISGSYNQPQHF. The CDR3 DNA sequence: TGTGCCATCAGTGGGAGTTATAATCAGCCCCAGCATTTT.

The rearrangement uses TRBV5-5 and TRBJ2-3, with 9 positions matching TRBD2. CDR1 and CDR2 from the germline V gene are SGHKS and YYEKEE (reference sequence). This CDR3 has 15 residues. Unmatched junction bases numbered 3, after V lost 3 bases and J lost 1 base. The chain's CDR3 is CASSSLAGGTDTQYF. The CDR3 coding sequence is TGTGCCAGCAGCTCGTTAGCGGGAGGCACAGATACGCAGTATTTT.

A remark on this clone: The sample has other DNA sequences that encode this CDR3 too. The gene calls are TRBV5-1 and TRBJ1-6; D uncertain. The CDR3 has 14 amino acids. Trimming pared 4 bases from V and 5 bases from J, leaving 10 bases between. The germline V gene has CDR1 SGHRS and CDR2 YFSETQ. CDR3 sequence reads: CASSPGTDNSPLHF. CDR3 nucleotide sequence: TGCGCCAGCAGCCCAGGCACAGATAATTCACCCCTCCACTTT.

The chain links TRBV7-9 to TRBJ1-1; 8 bases are a match to TRBD1. Germline CDR1 SEHNR, CDR2 FQNEAQ (reference sequence). Trimming cost V 4 bases and J 0 bases; bases outside gene matches: 4. The CDR3 covers 15 residues. The CDR3 spells CASSSRTGLNTEAFF. For the CDR3, the DNA is TGTGCCAGCAGCTCCCGGACAGGGCTGAACACTGAAGCTTTCTTT.

The chain is built from TRBV28 and TRBJ2-1, with TRBD2 identical over 10 bases. The length of the CDR3 is 16 residues. The V gene's germline CDR1 is MDHEN and CDR2 SYDVKM. V shed 5 bases and J 8 bases; nucleotides not matched to a gene: 12. CDR3 in amino acids: CASSTRGSGRPDEQFF. The CDR3 DNA reads TGTGCCAGCAGTACCCGGGGTAGCGGGAGGCCCGATGAGCAGTTCTTC.

The gene calls are TRBV6-6 and TRBJ2-1; D may be TRBD1 (5 bases). The CDR3 runs to 12 residues. Per the germline V gene, CDR1 is MNHNY and CDR2 is SVGAGI (reference sequence). The CDR3 coding sequence is TGTGCTGGGGCGTCGGGTTACAATGAGCAGTTCTTC. Its translation is CAGASGYNEQFF.

With regard to this clone: Other DNA sequences in the sample encode the same CDR3. The CDR3 loop reads CASSPGVYSNQPQHF. In nucleotides, the CDR3 is TGTGCCAGCAGCCCAGGGGTGTATAGCAATCAGCCCCAGCATTTT. The chain has TRBV6-2 or TRBV6-3 and TRBJ1-5; TRBD1 might be the D (6 bases). The CDR3 loop spans 15 amino acids. V gave up 6 bases and J gave up 0 bases, with 12 bases separating them. Germline assignment: CDR1 MNHEY and CDR2 SVGEGT.

V gene TRBV12-3 or TRBV12-4 combines with J gene TRBJ1-1; D is undetermined. The V end was cut by 1 base, the J end by 8 bases, with 8 bases between. The CDR3 is 12 amino acids. CDR3 bases: TGTGCCAGCAGTTTAGTTCGGAGAGAAGCTTTCTTT. It codes for CASSLVRREAFF.

Notes on this clone: The sample holds other DNA sequences that translate to the same CDR3. CDR3: CASSGTGDTEAFF. CDR3 bases: TGTGCCAGCAGTGGGACAGGGGATACTGAAGCTTTCTTT. The rearrangement uses TRBV2 and TRBJ1-1; 9 bases line up with TRBD1. The V and J ends lost 4 bases and 5 bases, in that order; junction bases with no gene match: 2. This CDR3 is 13 amino acids long. From germline, CDR1 is SNHLY and CDR2 FYNNEI.

This chain joins TRBV29-1 and TRBJ1-1; a possible D gene is TRBD1 (5 bases). From germline, CDR1 is SQVTM and CDR2 ANQGSEA. The CDR3 sequence is 10 residues long. V lost 6 bases, J lost 6 bases, and 8 bases lay in between. CDR3 residues: CSVRDSEAFF. The CDR3 region has the DNA TGCAGCGTCAGGGATTCTGAAGCTTTCTTT.

The CDR3, as DNA: TGTGCCAGCTCGACAGGTTCCTACGAGCAGTACTTC. This encodes CASSTGSYEQYF. V gene TRBV10-3 combines with J gene TRBJ2-7; D possibly corresponds to TRBD1 (6 bases). Germline assignment: CDR1 ENHRY and CDR2 SYGVKD. Trimming took off 10 bases at V and 1 base at J, with 11 bases between the two ends. This CDR3 spans 12 amino acids.

This rearrangement joins TRBV19 to TRBJ1-5; D is undetermined. Trimming stripped 6 bases from V and 7 bases from J, with 19 bases between. Germline V gene lookup returns CDR1 LNHDA and CDR2 SQIVND (reference sequence). The length of the CDR3 is 15 residues. CDR3 in amino acids: CASRGAAGGFQPQHF. For the CDR3, the DNA is TGTGCCAGTAGGGGAGCGGCGGGTGGCTTCCAGCCCCAGCATTTT.

J is TRBJ2-5 and V is TRBV6-5; perhaps TRBD1 as D (6 bases). CDR3 length: 13 amino acids. Trimming cost V 6 bases and J 1 base, with 9 bases left between them. Per germline, CDR1 MNHEY and CDR2 SVGAGI. The CDR3 here is CASRDRFQETQYF. The CDR3 DNA is TGTGCCAGCAGGGACAGATTCCAAGAGACCCAGTACTTC.

The chain is built from TRBV5-1 and TRBJ1-6; D perhaps matches TRBD1 (6 bases). Trimming removed 4 bases at V and 3 bases at J, with 11 bases between. Germline V gene sequence: CDR1 SGHRS, CDR2 YFSETQ. The CDR3 sequence is 15 residues long. The CDR3 DNA is TGCGCCAGCAGCCCAAACAGGGACTATAATTCACCCCTCCACTTT. Protein product: CASSPNRDYNSPLHF.

The V call is TRBV2, the J call TRBJ1-2, with D unresolved. V gave up 3 bases and J gave up 0 bases, with 8 bases separating them. The CDR3 consists of 14 residues. Germline CDR1 SNHLY, CDR2 FYNNEI. The CDR3 spells CASSERLANYGYTF. CDR3 sequence (DNA): TGTGCCAGCAGTGAGAGGTTAGCTAACTATGGCTACACCTTC.

V gene TRBV24-1 combines with J gene TRBJ2-1; 10 nucleotides line up with TRBD1. From germline, CDR1 is KGHDR and CDR2 SFDVKD. The CDR3 sequence is 16 residues long. Unmatched junction bases numbered 4, after V lost 4 bases and J lost 2 bases. The CDR3 DNA reads as TGTGCCACCAGTGAGGGGACAGGGGCCACCTACAATGAGCAGTTCTTC. Protein: CATSEGTGATYNEQFF.